The clone carrying this T cell receptor (beta chain) was seen a few times. Its antigen is as yet unknown. Constant-segment primers were used for 5'RACE, and the resulting TCR alpha and TCR beta cDNA libraries carried sample barcodes and UMIs. A single record per CDR3 protein comes from TCRdb applying MiXCR to the 5' RACE reads. The repertoire holds 65,000 to 90,000 distinct CDR3 sequences, about 13% seen once, with roughly 40% in the top ten. The record originates from a study of T-cell memory formation after mild COVID-19. Study-level information: TCR clustering was largely donor specific.

Study-wide points: Pre-infection memory contained some responding clones, which suggested that cross-reactive memory had joined.

This TCR came from a man between 18 and 29 years old who had mild COVID-19 (a few samples of this study predate the infection). Cell type and time point are not known. Material: PBMCs or a T cell subset sorted from them (not recorded which).

CDR3 nucleotide sequence: TGTGCCAGCAGCTCGACCGCAGGGCCCAATCAGCCCCAGCATTTT. It yields the protein CASSSTAGPNQPQHF. The chain uses TRBV11-2 and TRBJ1-5; D may be TRBD1 (5 bases). The CDR3 totals 15 residues. V lost 4 bases and J 3 bases, leaving 13 bases between the germline ends. From germline, CDR1 is SGHAT and CDR2 FQNNGV.